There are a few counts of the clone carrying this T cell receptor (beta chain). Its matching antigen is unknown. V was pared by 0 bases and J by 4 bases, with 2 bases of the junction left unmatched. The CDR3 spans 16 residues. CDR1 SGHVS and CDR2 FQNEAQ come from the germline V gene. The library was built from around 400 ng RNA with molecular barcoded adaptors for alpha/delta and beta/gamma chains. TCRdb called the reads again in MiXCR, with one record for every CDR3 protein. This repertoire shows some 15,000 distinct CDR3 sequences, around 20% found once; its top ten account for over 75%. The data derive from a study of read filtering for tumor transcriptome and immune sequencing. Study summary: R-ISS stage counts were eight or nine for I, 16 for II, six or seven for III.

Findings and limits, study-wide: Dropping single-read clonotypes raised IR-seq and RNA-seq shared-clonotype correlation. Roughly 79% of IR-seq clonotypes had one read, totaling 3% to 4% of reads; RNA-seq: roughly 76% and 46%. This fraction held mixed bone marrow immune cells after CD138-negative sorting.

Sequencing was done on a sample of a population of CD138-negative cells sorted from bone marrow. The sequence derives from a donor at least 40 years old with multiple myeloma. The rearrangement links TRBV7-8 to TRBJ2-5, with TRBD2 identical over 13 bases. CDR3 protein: CASSLALAGGRETQYF. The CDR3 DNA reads TGTGCCAGCAGCTTAGCACTAGCGGGGGGGCGAGAGACCCAGTACTTC.